These T cell receptor beta chains were read from a single sample in a study of cytomegalovirus exposure and HLA in healthy donors. Repertoires were generated with immunoSEQ multiplex PCR, while TCRdb's copy carries only in-frame clones and drops some. This sample carries around 130,000 clones, roughly 79% of them seen once, and the ten largest clones take roughly 1.8%. Source material: PBMCs. Source of these receptors: a woman aged 40 to 55 in good health and CMV-seronegative. The CDR3 runs from the conserved cysteine through the conserved F or W. D genes are given only for firm matches. Clone size is shown for a subset of rows, as once, few, many or a class of expanded clone.

CDR3 protein,CDR3 DNA,clone size,D gene,V gene,J gene,CDR3 length
CASSLMGLEAFF,TGTGCCAGCAGCTTGATGGGACTTGAAGCTTTCTTT,-,-,TRBV5-4,TRBJ1-1,12
CAISGGTFSTDTQYF,TGTGCCATCAGTGGAGGGACTTTTAGCACAGATACGCAGTATTTT,-,-,TRBV10-3,TRBJ2-3,15
CASTPDRSSYNEQFF,TGTGCCAGTACCCCGGACAGGTCCTCCTACAATGAGCAGTTCTTC,-,TRBD1,TRBV19,TRBJ2-1,15
CASSESKEGNEQYF,TGCGCCAGCAGTGAGTCGAAGGAGGGGAACGAGCAGTACTTC,-,-,TRBV10-2,TRBJ2-7,14
CASSRGGAGELFF,TGTGCCAGCAGTAGAGGGGGCGCCGGGGAGCTGTTTTTT,few,TRBD1,TRBV2,TRBJ2-2,13
CASSPTVSGYTF,TGTGCCAGCAGCCCGACAGTTAGCGGCTACACCTTC,-,-,TRBV11-2,TRBJ1-2,12
CASSLAALSNTF,TGTGCCAGCAGCTTGGCCGCGCTGAGCAACACCTTC,once,-,TRBV5-6,TRBJ1-2,12
CASSSDRGRDGYTF,TGCGCCAGCAGCTCGGACAGGGGGCGCGATGGCTACACCTTC,-,TRBD1,TRBV5-1,TRBJ1-2,14
CASSIRTGPEAFF,TGTGCCAGTAGTATTCGGACAGGGCCTGAAGCTTTCTTT,-,TRBD1,TRBV19,TRBJ1-1,13
CASSSQGQGTYEQYF,TGTGCCAGCAGTTCTCAGGGACAGGGGACTTACGAGCAGTACTTC,-,TRBD1,TRBV28,TRBJ2-7,15
CAWDGTSGGERTDTQYF,TGTGCCTGGGATGGGACTAGCGGGGGGGAAAGGACAGATACGCAGTATTTT,-,TRBD2,TRBV30,TRBJ2-3,17
CASSPDLGGPYEQYF,TGTGCCAGCTCACCGGACTTGGGCGGTCCCTACGAGCAGTACTTC,-,-,TRBV18,TRBJ2-7,15